One T cell receptor beta chain is described in this entry. What it recognizes is unknown. This entry belongs to a study of T-cell memory formation after mild COVID-19. Study-wide results and caveats: Pre-infection memory contained some responding clones, which suggested that cross-reactive memory had joined. Day 15 to 85 contracting clones showed balanced CD4/CD8; later expanders leaned CD4+.

The CDR3 runs 14 residues. Deletions cut 5 bases from V and 8 bases from J, with 18 bases between. MiXCR was run by TCRdb on the 5' RACE reads, yielding one entry per CDR3 protein. Found here are 400,000 to 500,000 distinct CDR3 sequences, approximately 20% of them singletons; the top ten hold roughly 8%. The rearrangement uses TRBV12-3 or TRBV12-4 and TRBJ1-1; D possibly corresponds to TRBD1 (6 bases). The TCR originated in an adult woman who had mild COVID-19 (a few samples of this study predate the infection). Cell type and time point are not known. The sequenced sample consisted of PBMCs or a T cell subset sorted from them (not recorded which). DNA of the CDR3: TGTGCCAGCAGTCCCATAGGACAGTCCGTCGAAGCTTTCTTT. It yields the protein CASSPIGQSVEAFF.